This T cell receptor (beta chain) was profiled in a study of cytomegalovirus exposure and HLA in healthy donors. The CDR3 is 16 residues long. In the PCR, 60 Vbeta and 13 Jbeta primers were used. The repertoire was sequenced with immunoSEQ multiplex PCR; TCRdb's copy has only in-frame clones and lacks some. The sample holds about 220,000 clones; 65% to 85% are singletons and the top ten take roughly 0.66%. This TCR was recovered from a boy aged 2 to 10 in good health and CMV-seronegative. This chain uses TRBV1 with TRBJ2-3; whether TRBD2, the table's D call, matches the DNA was not checked. TRBV1 is described as a pseudogene. The sample consisted of PBMCs. The CDR3 loop reads CTSSQGTSGRKDTQYF. In DNA form, the CDR3 reads TGCACCAGCAGCCAGGGGACTAGCGGGAGAAAAGATACGCAGTATTTT.